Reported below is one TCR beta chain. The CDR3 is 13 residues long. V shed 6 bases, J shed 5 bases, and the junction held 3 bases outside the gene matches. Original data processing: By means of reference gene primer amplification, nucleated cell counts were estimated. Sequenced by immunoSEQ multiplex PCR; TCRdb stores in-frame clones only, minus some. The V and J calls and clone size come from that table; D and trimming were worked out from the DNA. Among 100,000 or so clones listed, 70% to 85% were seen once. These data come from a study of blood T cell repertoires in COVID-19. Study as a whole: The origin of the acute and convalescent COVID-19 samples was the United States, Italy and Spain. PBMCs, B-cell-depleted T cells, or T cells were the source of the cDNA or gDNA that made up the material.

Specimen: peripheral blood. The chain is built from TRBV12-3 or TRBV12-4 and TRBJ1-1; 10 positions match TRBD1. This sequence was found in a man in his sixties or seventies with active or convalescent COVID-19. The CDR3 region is CASRGQGGTEAFF. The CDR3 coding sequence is TGTGCCAGCAGAGGACAGGGGGGAACTGAAGCTTTCTTT.